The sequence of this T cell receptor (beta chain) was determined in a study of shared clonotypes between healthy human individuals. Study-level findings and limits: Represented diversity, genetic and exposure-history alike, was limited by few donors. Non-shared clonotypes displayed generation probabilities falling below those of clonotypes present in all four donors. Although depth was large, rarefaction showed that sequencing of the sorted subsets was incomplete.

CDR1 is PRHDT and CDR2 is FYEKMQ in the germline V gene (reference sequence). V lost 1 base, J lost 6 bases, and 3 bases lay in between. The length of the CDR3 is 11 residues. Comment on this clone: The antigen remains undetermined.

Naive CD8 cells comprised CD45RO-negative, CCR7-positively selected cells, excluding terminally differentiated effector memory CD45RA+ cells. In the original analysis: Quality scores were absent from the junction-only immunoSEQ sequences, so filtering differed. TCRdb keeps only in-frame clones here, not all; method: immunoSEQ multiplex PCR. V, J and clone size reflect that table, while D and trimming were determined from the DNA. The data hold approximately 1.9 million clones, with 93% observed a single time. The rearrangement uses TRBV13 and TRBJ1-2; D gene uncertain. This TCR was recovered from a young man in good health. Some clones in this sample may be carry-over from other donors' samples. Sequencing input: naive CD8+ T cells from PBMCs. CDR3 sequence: CASSLVDGYTF. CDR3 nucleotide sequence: TGTGCCAGCAGCTTAGTAGATGGCTACACCTTC.